This TCR beta chain was sequenced for a study of cytomegalovirus exposure and HLA in healthy donors. Note on this clone: Its specificity is unknown.

The PCR employed 60 Vbeta primers together with 13 Jbeta primers. Clones were read by immunoSEQ multiplex PCR, and TCRdb kept only the in-frame ones, dropping some. The repertoire has fewer than 200,000 clones, 65% to 85% of them found once; the top ten carry 6% to 7.5%. Study outcomes and limitations: HLA allele associations emerged for 16,951 TCR beta sequences in a later analysis, at 0.05 false discovery rate. Productive rates of about 87% or about 30% were seen for most TCR beta V segments in an earlier analysis.

What was sequenced was PBMCs. This sequence was found in a man aged 40-49 years in good health and CMV-seropositive.

The chain's CDR3 is CASSLGQVPYEQYF. CDR3 sequence (DNA): TGTGCCAGCAGCTTAGGGCAGGTTCCCTACGAGCAGTACTTC. This chain links TRBV7-9 with TRBJ2-7; the D is unclear. CDR3 size: 14 residues. Trimming shortened V by 1 base and J by 2 bases, and 9 bases separated the two germline ends. Germline V gives CDR1 SEHNR, CDR2 FQNEAQ (reference sequence).